This is a list of T cell receptor beta chains from one sample in a study of blood T cell repertoires in COVID-19. Only in-frame clones appear in the TCRdb table, and some are missing; sequencing was by immunoSEQ multiplex PCR. Among over 300,000 clones, around 90% were seen once, and the ten largest hold 6.5% to 8%. The sequenced sample consisted of peripheral blood. These receptors came from a man between 18 and 35 years old with active or convalescent COVID-19. Each CDR3 is given with its conserved first and last residue. A D gene is named only where the DNA matches it firmly. Only some rows state a clone size, as once, few, many or a class for expanded clones.

D,V,size,J,CDR3,DNA
-,TRBV6-5,few,TRBJ2-1,CASSYSYYQYNEQFF,TGTGCCAGCAGTTACTCGTACTACCAATACAATGAGCAGTTCTTC
-,TRBV24-1,-,TRBJ1-5,CATSSGLEGQPQHF,TGTGCCACCAGTTCGGGACTCGAGGGACAGCCCCAGCATTTT
TRBD1,TRBV7-6,-,TRBJ1-2,CASSLRGSYGYTF,TGTGCCAGCAGCCTCAGGGGGTCCTATGGCTACACCTTC
-,TRBV4-3,-,TRBJ1-1,CASSQDVALEAFF,TGCGCCAGCAGCCAAGATGTGGCCCTTGAAGCTTTCTTT
-,TRBV7-9,-,TRBJ1-3,CASSLGWGTLSGNTIYF,TGTGCCAGCAGCTTAGGTTGGGGGACACTCTCTGGAAACACCATATATTTT
TRBD1,TRBV6-5,-,TRBJ1-2,CASSYRGQGYTF,TGTGCCAGCAGTTACAGGGGGCAGGGCTACACCTTC
TRBD1,TRBV30,-,TRBJ1-1,CAWDRDNTEAFF,TGTGCCTGGGACAGGGATAACACTGAAGCTTTCTTT
TRBD2,TRBV15,once,TRBJ2-3,CATSAWAGDTDTQYF,TGTGCCACCAGCGCCTGGGCGGGGGACACAGATACGCAGTATTTT
-,TRBV2,-,TRBJ1-4,CASSNYRDTNEKLFF,TGTGCCAGCAGTAATTACAGGGACACTAATGAAAAACTGTTTTTT
-,TRBV6-4,-,TRBJ1-1,CASRRGTEAFF,TGTGCCAGCAGGCGGGGAACTGAAGCTTTCTTT
TRBD2,TRBV19,-,TRBJ2-3,CASSISGGTRTDTQYF,TGTGCCAGTAGTATATCGGGGGGGACGCGCACAGATACGCAGTATTTT
TRBD2,TRBV7-2,-,TRBJ2-7,CASSTTGTSVYEQYF,TGTGCCAGCAGCACCACCGGGACTAGCGTCTACGAGCAGTACTTC
-,TRBV5-4,-,TRBJ2-2,CASSFGFGITGELFF,TGTGCCAGCAGCTTCGGATTCGGGATCACCGGGGAGCTGTTTTTT
TRBD1,TRBV28,-,TRBJ1-5,CASSTGQGSSQPQHF,TGTGCCAGCAGCACCGGACAGGGGAGTAGTCAGCCCCAGCATTTT
-,TRBV5-1,-,TRBJ1-1,CASSLKVDRRSNTEAFF,TGCGCCAGCAGCTTGAAGGTCGACAGGAGAAGTAACACTGAAGCTTTCTTT
TRBD2,TRBV18,-,TRBJ2-1,CASSPLGGSIYNEQFF,TGTGCCAGCTCACCACTTGGCGGGAGCATTTACAATGAGCAGTTCTTC
-,TRBV7-3,-,TRBJ2-3,CASSSKGLEDHLSTDTQYF,TGTGCCAGCAGCTCCAAAGGTCTAGAGGATCATCTAAGCACAGATACGCAGTATTTT
-,TRBV7-9,-,TRBJ2-6,CASSRSGANVLTF,TGTGCCAGCAGCCGCTCTGGGGCCAACGTGCTGACTTTC
TRBD1,TRBV5-1,-,TRBJ2-7,CASSYRDRDYEQYF,TGCGCCAGCAGCTACCGGGACAGAGACTACGAGCAGTACTTC
-,TRBV7-7,-,TRBJ2-3,CASSPLGSEPDTQYF,TGTGCCAGCAGCCCCCTCGGGTCGGAGCCAGATACGCAGTATTTT
TRBD1,TRBV7-8,-,TRBJ2-7,CASSRGTGHNEQYF,TGTGCCAGCAGCCGAGGGACAGGGCACAACGAGCAGTACTTC
-,TRBV13,-,TRBJ1-4,CASSLAGFTTNEKLFF,TGTGCCAGCAGCTTAGCAGGGTTCACAACTAATGAAAAACTGTTTTTT